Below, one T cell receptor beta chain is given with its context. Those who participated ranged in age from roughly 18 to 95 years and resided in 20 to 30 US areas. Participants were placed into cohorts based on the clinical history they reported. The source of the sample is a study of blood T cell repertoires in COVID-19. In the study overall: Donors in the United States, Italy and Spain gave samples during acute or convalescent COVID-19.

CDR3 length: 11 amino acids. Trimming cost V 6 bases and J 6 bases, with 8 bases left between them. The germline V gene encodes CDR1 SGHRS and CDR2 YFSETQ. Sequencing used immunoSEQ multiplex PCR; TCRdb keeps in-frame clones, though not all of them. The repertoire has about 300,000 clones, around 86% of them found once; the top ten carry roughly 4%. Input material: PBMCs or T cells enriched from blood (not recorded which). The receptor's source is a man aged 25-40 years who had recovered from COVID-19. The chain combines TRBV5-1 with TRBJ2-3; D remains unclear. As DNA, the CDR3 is TGCGCCAGCATATCAGCGGATACGCAGTATTTT. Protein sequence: CASISADTQYF.